A single sample is the source of the 21 T cell receptor beta chains below, sequenced in a study of T cell responses to AZD1222 COVID-19 vaccine. Repertoires were generated with immunoSEQ multiplex PCR, while TCRdb's copy carries only in-frame clones and drops some. The data show roughly 130,000 clones, with 80% to 95% seen just once and roughly 4% held by the top ten. Sequenced here: peripheral blood, sampled 28 days after the second AZD1222 dose. The source of these receptors is an adult who received the AZD1222 COVID-19 vaccine.

The chain employs TRBV29-1 and TRBJ2-3; D gene uncertain. V gave up 4 bases and J gave up 4 bases, with 12 bases separating them. Germline CDR1 reads SQVTM; CDR2 reads ANQGSEA. This CDR3 has 13 amino acids. The DNA of the CDR3 is TGCAGCGTTGTGCCCCGGGCCTCAGATACGCAGTATTTT. Translation: CSVVPRASDTQYF.

This chain links TRBV27 with TRBJ2-6; 7 nucleotides agree with TRBD2. Trimming cost V 0 bases and J 0 bases; bases outside gene matches: 11. The CDR3 has 20 residues. The germline CDR1 and CDR2 sequences are MNHEY and SMNVEV (reference sequence). CDR3 residues: CASSLSIPGRGGSGANVLTF. The CDR3 DNA follows: TGTGCCAGCAGTTTATCGATCCCAGGGAGGGGCGGCTCTGGGGCCAACGTCCTGACTTTC.

This sequence joins TRBV10-2 and TRBJ2-3; 10 nucleotides match TRBD2. The germline gives CDR1 WSHSY, CDR2 SAAADI. This CDR3 is built from 16 residues. V was pared by 3 bases and J by 5 bases, with 8 bases of the junction left unmatched. The CDR3 DNA sequence: TGCGCCAGCAGTGATAAAGCGGGGGGGCCAGTAGATACGCAGTATTTT. The encoded protein is CASSDKAGGPVDTQYF.

The chain carries TRBV5-6 and TRBJ1-2, with D maybe TRBD1 (5 bases). The CDR3 consists of 13 residues. Germline lookup yields CDR1 SGHDT and CDR2 YYEEEE. V was pared by 4 bases and J by 8 bases, with 15 bases between. The CDR3 nucleotides are TGTGCCAGCAGCCCGGGGGGACGGCAGGGCTACACCTTC. Amino acid sequence: CASSPGGRQGYTF.

The V call is TRBV10-3, the J call TRBJ2-2, with a weak D call TRBD2 (7 bases). Germline V CDR1 and CDR2: ENHRY, SYGVKD. This CDR3 spans 16 amino acids. The V gene lost 0 bases and the J gene lost 3 bases, with 11 bases spanning the gap. The CDR3 DNA reads as TGTGCCATCAGTGAGTCCGGGGGGCTCGACACCGGGGAGCTGTTTTTT. Translating it yields CAISESGGLDTGELFF.

CDR3 amino acids: CASSAGLTYEQYF. CDR3 DNA sequence: TGTGCCAGCAGCGCCGGGCTGACGTACGAGCAGTACTTC. V gene TRBV9 combines with J gene TRBJ2-7, with D unresolved. V shed 3 bases and J shed 4 bases, with 11 bases lying between them. This CDR3 has 13 residues. The germline gives CDR1 SGDLS, CDR2 YYNGEE.

This clone was counted a single time. The V call is TRBV5-1, the J call TRBJ2-5, with D possibly TRBD1 on 5 matching bases. Germline assignment: CDR1 SGHRS and CDR2 YFSETQ. V lost 0 bases to trimming and J lost 0 bases, with 9 bases between them. The CDR3 covers 15 residues. CDR3 nucleotides: TGCGCCAGCAGCTTGGGCTCAGGGAACCAAGAGACCCAGTACTTC. Translating gives CASSLGSGNQETQYF.

The chain is built from TRBV4-1 and TRBJ2-1; TRBD2 agrees at 12 bases. The V gene's germline CDR1 is MGHRA and CDR2 YSYEKL. CDR3 size: 16 residues. V lost 0 bases to trimming and J lost 8 bases; unmatched junction nucleotides: 5. CDR3 DNA sequence: TGCGCCAGCAGCCAAGACCGGACTAGCGGGATCGATGAGCAGTTCTTC. This gives the protein CASSQDRTSGIDEQFF.

J is TRBJ2-3 and V is TRBV18; D not resolved. From germline, CDR1 is KGHSH and CDR2 LQKENI. The CDR3 is made up of 13 amino acids. V shed 3 bases and J shed 4 bases, with 8 bases lying between them. Here the CDR3 DNA reads TGTGCCAGCTCACCTCCAGGTGCAGATACGCAGTATTTT. The encoded protein is CASSPPGADTQYF. Filled out from reference TRBV18 and TRBJ2-3, the complete variable domain reads NAGVMQNPRHLVRRRGQEARLRCSPMKGHSHVYWYRQLPEEGLKFMVYLQKENIIDESGMPKERFSAEFPKEGPSILRIQQVVRGDSAAYFCASSPPGADTQYFGPGTRLTVL.

This chain joins TRBV5-1 and TRBJ1-2; no clear D gene. This CDR3 is built from 12 residues. V was pared by 5 bases and J by 0 bases, with 5 bases between. From germline, CDR1 is SGHRS and CDR2 YFSETQ. CDR3 nucleotides: TGCGCCAGCAGTCTAGCTAACTATGGCTACACCTTC. Residues: CASSLANYGYTF.

V gene TRBV7-8 combines with J gene TRBJ1-1; maybe TRBD1 (5 bases). Germline CDR1 reads SGHVS; CDR2 reads FQNEAQ. This CDR3 spans 19 amino acids. Trimming removed 2 bases from V and 1 base from J, with 23 bases in between. CDR3 sequence reads: CASSLIRSGGIMGNTEAFF. The CDR3 DNA reads as TGTGCCAGCAGCTTAATCAGGTCCGGGGGTATAATGGGGAACACTGAAGCTTTCTTT. The full variable domain, with the rest looked up from reference TRBV7-8 and TRBJ1-1, is GAGVSQSPRYKVAKRGQDVALRCDPISGHVSLFWYQQALGQGPEFLTYFQNEAQLDKSGLPSDRFFAERPEGSVSTLKIQRTQQEDSAVYLCASSLIRSGGIMGNTEAFFGQGTRLTVV.

The V call is TRBV6-1, the J call TRBJ1-6; tentative D call: TRBD1 (5 bases). The V gene lost 2 bases and the J gene lost 7 bases, with 12 bases spanning the gap. The CDR3 has 15 amino acids. Germline loops: CDR1 MNHNS, CDR2 SASEGT. Written as DNA, the CDR3 is TGTGCCAGCAGTGAAACCGGGGCGCGGAATTCACCCCTCCACTTT. This gives the protein CASSETGARNSPLHF.

The CDR3 protein is CASSKDVSRQRSEQYF. The DNA of the CDR3 is TGTGCCAGCAGCAAAGACGTTTCTAGACAGAGAAGCGAGCAGTACTTC. This rearrangement joins TRBV21-1 to TRBJ2-7; TRBD1, as called in the table, went unchecked against the DNA. TRBV21-1 is a listed pseudogene. CDR3 length: 16 amino acids.

This sequence joins TRBV25-1 and TRBJ1-1; a weak D match, TRBD1 (6 bases). V was pared by 4 bases and J by 1 base, with 22 bases between. The CDR3 has 18 residues. Germline V gene data show CDR1 as MGHDK and CDR2 as SYGVNS. CDR3 DNA sequence: TGTGCCAGCAGTGTAATGCCCCTCAGGGGCGGAGGGAACACTGAAGCTTTCTTT. As protein: CASSVMPLRGGGNTEAFF.

V and J are TRBV7-2 and TRBJ2-3; D is uncertain. V was pared by 1 base and J by 0 bases, with 8 bases between. The CDR3 runs to 15 residues. From germline, CDR1 is SGHTA and CDR2 FQGNSA. The chain's CDR3 is CASSLGTASTDTQYF. The CDR3 coding sequence is TGTGCCAGCAGCTTAGGTACGGCTAGCACAGATACGCAGTATTTT.

The chain combines TRBV7-9 with TRBJ1-1, with D perhaps TRBD1 (5 bases). This CDR3 has 14 amino acids. Per the germline V gene, CDR1 is SEHNR and CDR2 is FQNEAQ (reference sequence). Trimming left V 8 bases short and J 1 base short, with 14 bases between. For the CDR3, the DNA is TGTGCCAGCTCCTTTCAGGGCGAGAACACTGAAGCTTTCTTT. This translates into CASSFQGENTEAFF.

V is TRBV18 and J is TRBJ2-5; D unresolved. Germline values: CDR1 KGHSH, CDR2 LQKENI. The CDR3 consists of 13 residues. The V end was cut by 2 bases, the J end by 4 bases, with 8 bases between. The CDR3 DNA sequence: TGTGCCAGCTCACCATCAGATATAGAGACCCAGTACTTC. Protein: CASSPSDIETQYF.

V and J are TRBV7-9 and TRBJ1-1; D may be TRBD1 (6 bases). CDR3 size: 14 residues. With 1 base removed from V and 2 bases from J, the gap between germline ends came to 8 bases. CDR1 and CDR2 (germline): SEHNR, FQNEAQ (reference sequence). The CDR3 nucleotides are TGTGCCAGCAGCTTAGGGGGGGCAAACACTGAAGCTTTCTTT. It specifies CASSLGGANTEAFF.

The J gene is TRBJ1-3, the V gene TRBV6-5; D unresolved. Germline-derived CDR1 and CDR2 are MNHEY and SVGAGI. Trimming took off 7 bases at V and 0 bases at J, with 7 bases between the two ends. This CDR3 is built from 13 residues. In DNA, the CDR3 is TGTGCCAGCACGACCTACTCTGGAAACACCATATATTTT. Translating gives CASTTYSGNTIYF.

This sequence joins TRBV5-1 and TRBJ1-2; D remains unclear. Germline lookup yields CDR1 SGHRS and CDR2 YFSETQ. V shed 0 bases and J shed 3 bases, with 9 bases lying between them. CDR3 length equals 14 residues. The CDR3 DNA reads as TGCGCCAGCAGCTTGGCCCGGACCGACTATGGCTACACCTTC. Residues: CASSLARTDYGYTF.

Concerning this clone: The sample has other DNA sequences that encode this CDR3 too. CDR3 residues: CATSAGYGYTF. The DNA of the CDR3 is TGTGCCACCAGTGCAGGGTACGGCTACACCTTC. This chain joins TRBV24-1 and TRBJ1-2, with D possibly TRBD1 on 5 matching bases. V gave up 5 bases and J gave up 8 bases, with 8 bases separating them. The CDR3 is made up of 11 amino acids. Looked up from germline, CDR1 is KGHDR and CDR2 is SFDVKD.